These T cell receptor beta chains were read from a single sample in a study of blood T cell repertoires in COVID-19. The table came from immunoSEQ multiplex PCR; TCRdb's copy has only in-frame clones and leaves some out. Among about 300,000 clones, around 90% were seen once, and the ten largest hold 1.5% to 2%. Sequencing was done on a sample of PBMCs or T cells enriched from blood (not recorded which). These TCRs come from a woman in her thirties or forties who had recovered from COVID-19. The CDR3 runs from the conserved cysteine through the conserved F or W. The D gene is left open where the match is weak. For some rows the clone size is stated as once, few or many, or as a class when expanded; others skip it.

.,TRBV11-2,TRBJ2-7,.,CASSLAVGFYEQYF,TGTGCCAGCAGCCTAGCTGTGGGCTTCTACGAGCAGTACTTC
.,TRBV3-1/TRBV3-2,TRBJ2-5,.,CASSQEPRSHSRETQYF,TGTGCCAGCAGCCAAGAACCACGCTCCCACAGCCGCGAGACCCAGTACTTC
once,TRBV2,TRBJ2-3,.,CASSKNRPNTDTQYF,TGTGCCAGCAGTAAAAACAGGCCCAACACAGATACGCAGTATTTT
.,TRBV5-1,TRBJ2-2,TRBD1,CASSPGMGQWGSHGELFF,TGCGCCAGCAGCCCGGGGATGGGACAGTGGGGCTCGCACGGGGAGCTGTTTTTT
.,TRBV9,TRBJ2-7,.,CASSDRGRGDEQYF,TGTGCCAGCAGCGACAGGGGTCGCGGGGACGAGCAGTACTTC
.,TRBV10-1,TRBJ1-2,.,CASREIRGNYGYTF,TGCGCCAGCAGGGAGATCAGGGGCAACTATGGCTACACCTTC
.,TRBV7-9,TRBJ1-1,.,CASSLAFSGNTEAFF,TGTGCCAGCAGCTTAGCTTTTTCGGGGAACACTGAAGCTTTCTTT
.,TRBV2,TRBJ1-1,TRBD1,CASIDRAVVTEAFF,TGTGCCAGCATTGACAGGGCGGTGGTCACTGAAGCTTTCTTT
.,TRBV18,TRBJ2-7,TRBD1,CASSRDRGYEQYF,TGTGCCAGCTCAAGGGACAGGGGCTACGAGCAGTACTTC
.,TRBV9,TRBJ1-4,.,CASSRAAFGGINEKLFF,TGTGCCAGCAGCCGAGCCGCGTTTGGGGGGATTAATGAAAAACTGTTTTTT
.,TRBV7-3,TRBJ2-1,.,CASSSRGALYNEQFF,TGTGCCAGCAGCTCCCGGGGGGCTTTATACAATGAGCAGTTCTTC
.,TRBV7-3,TRBJ2-1,.,CASSLRATPSYNEQFF,TGTGCCAGCAGCTTAAGGGCTACTCCCTCCTACAATGAGCAGTTCTTC
.,TRBV29-1,TRBJ1-1,TRBD1,CSAQGQLNTEAFF,TGCAGCGCCCAGGGACAGTTGAACACTGAAGCTTTCTTT
.,TRBV5-5,TRBJ2-7,.,CASSVVPAYEQYF,TGTGCCAGCAGCGTCGTCCCTGCCTACGAGCAGTACTTC
.,TRBV19,TRBJ2-1,TRBD1,CATRDRGRSNEQFF,TGTGCCACTCGGGACAGGGGGCGATCAAATGAGCAGTTCTTC
.,TRBV6-5,TRBJ1-6,.,CASSSFGAQGSPLHF,TGTGCCAGCAGCTCCTTCGGGGCCCAGGGGTCACCCCTCCACTTT
.,TRBV5-1,TRBJ2-7,TRBD1,CASSLWTGYEQYF,TGCGCCAGCAGCTTATGGACAGGTTACGAGCAGTACTTC
.,TRBV5-1,TRBJ1-2,.,CASSPTDSAGYTF,TGCGCCAGCAGCCCGACCGACTCCGCGGGCTACACCTTC
.,TRBV5-1,TRBJ1-2,TRBD1,CASSPPTGFDGYTF,TGCGCCAGCAGCCCCCCGACAGGGTTTGATGGCTACACCTTC
.,TRBV5-1,TRBJ2-1,.,CASSLNENEQFF,TGCGCCAGCAGCTTGAACGAGAATGAGCAGTTCTTC
.,TRBV30,TRBJ1-4,.,CAWSVTGRTNEKLFF,TGTGCCTGGAGTGTAACAGGCCGAACTAATGAAAAACTGTTTTTT
.,TRBV10-3,TRBJ1-2,.,CAISEALSSGANYGYTF,TGTGCCATCAGTGAAGCTCTTTCCTCTGGAGCTAACTATGGCTACACCTTC
.,TRBV5-6,TRBJ2-7,TRBD1,CASSFLGQGDLYEQYF,TGTGCCAGCAGCTTTTTGGGACAGGGGGATCTATACGAGCAGTACTTC
once,TRBV2,TRBJ1-3,.,CASSVSGLYGNTIYF,TGTGCCAGCAGTGTGTCAGGGCTATACGGAAACACCATATATTTT
.,TRBV7-9,TRBJ1-1,.,CASSSQGQHTEAFF,TGTGCCAGCAGCTCACAAGGACAACACACTGAAGCTTTCTTT
.,TRBV15,TRBJ1-2,.,CATSRAGVGNSYGYTF,TGTGCCACCAGCAGAGCCGGGGTTGGGAACTCCTATGGCTACACCTTC
.,TRBV2,TRBJ2-5,.,CASTRGRAQETQYF,TGTGCCAGCACTCGGGGAAGGGCCCAAGAGACCCAGTACTTC
.,TRBV9,TRBJ1-2,.,CASSVEFGGRGYGYTF,TGTGCCAGCAGCGTAGAGTTCGGGGGGAGAGGCTATGGCTACACCTTC
.,TRBV6-2/TRBV6-3,TRBJ1-5,.,CASSPSSRNQPQHF,TGTGCCAGCAGTCCGTCATCTAGAAATCAGCCCCAGCATTTT
.,TRBV25-1,TRBJ1-4,TRBD1,CASSDPGQGNEKLFF,TGTGCCAGCAGTGATCCGGGACAGGGGAACGAAAAACTGTTTTTT
.,TRBV18,TRBJ1-5,.,CASSIDTSYSNQPQHF,TGTGCCAGCTCAATCGACACCTCATATAGCAATCAGCCCCAGCATTTT
.,TRBV7-3,TRBJ1-1,.,CASSLMGGEAFF,TGTGCCAGCAGCTTAATGGGGGGTGAAGCTTTCTTT
.,TRBV18,TRBJ1-4,TRBD1,CASSQGQGYEKLFF,TGTGCCAGCTCACAAGGACAGGGATATGAAAAACTGTTTTTT
.,TRBV25-1,TRBJ1-1,.,CASSEVGGAEAFF,TGTGCCAGCAGTGAGGTCGGGGGAGCTGAAGCTTTCTTT
.,TRBV7-6,TRBJ1-4,.,CASSLSQGRHEKLFF,TGTGCCAGCAGCTTATCACAGGGCAGACATGAAAAACTGTTTTTT
.,TRBV2,TRBJ1-1,TRBD1,CASRSQGEIGTEAFF,TGTGCCAGCAGGTCACAGGGGGAAATAGGCACTGAAGCTTTCTTT
once,TRBV15,TRBJ1-2,TRBD1,CATSKWTGGYGYTF,TGTGCCACCAGCAAATGGACAGGGGGCTATGGCTACACCTTC
.,TRBV2,TRBJ2-1,TRBD1,CASSVKGAAYNEQFF,TGTGCCAGCAGTGTGAAGGGGGCGGCCTACAATGAGCAGTTCTTC
.,TRBV7-2,TRBJ2-1,TRBD2,CASSPTSGSYNEQFF,TGTGCCAGCAGCCCCACTAGCGGATCCTACAATGAGCAGTTCTTC
.,TRBV7-2,TRBJ1-2,.,CASSLPAVANYGYTF,TGTGCCAGCAGCCTCCCCGCGGTAGCTAACTATGGCTACACCTTC
.,TRBV5-1,TRBJ1-5,.,CASKKTYEGYWPQHF,TGCGCCAGCAAAAAAACATACGAGGGTTATTGGCCCCAGCATTTT
.,TRBV7-2,TRBJ1-6,TRBD1,CASSDRTGNSPLHF,TGTGCCAGCAGTGACCGGACAGGGAATTCACCCCTCCACTTT
once,TRBV2,TRBJ2-2,.,CASSATANTGELFF,TGTGCCAGCAGTGCTACCGCGAACACCGGGGAGCTGTTTTTT
.,TRBV7-2,TRBJ1-3,.,CASSLVHAGNTIYF,TGTGCCAGCAGCTTAGTACACGCTGGAAACACCATATATTTT
.,TRBV9,TRBJ1-2,TRBD1,CASSVGGTGYQGYTF,TGTGCCAGCAGCGTAGGAGGGACAGGGTATCAAGGCTACACCTTC
.,TRBV5-1,TRBJ1-2,TRBD1,CASSLQQGVQGYTF,TGCGCCAGCAGCTTGCAACAGGGGGTACAAGGCTACACCTTC
.,TRBV10-3,TRBJ2-3,TRBD1,CAIGDRGQDTQYF,TGTGCCATCGGGGACAGGGGGCAAGATACGCAGTATTTT
.,TRBV27,TRBJ2-1,.,CASSGGSGSYNEQFF,TGTGCCAGCTCAGGGGGGTCTGGCTCCTACAATGAGCAGTTCTTC